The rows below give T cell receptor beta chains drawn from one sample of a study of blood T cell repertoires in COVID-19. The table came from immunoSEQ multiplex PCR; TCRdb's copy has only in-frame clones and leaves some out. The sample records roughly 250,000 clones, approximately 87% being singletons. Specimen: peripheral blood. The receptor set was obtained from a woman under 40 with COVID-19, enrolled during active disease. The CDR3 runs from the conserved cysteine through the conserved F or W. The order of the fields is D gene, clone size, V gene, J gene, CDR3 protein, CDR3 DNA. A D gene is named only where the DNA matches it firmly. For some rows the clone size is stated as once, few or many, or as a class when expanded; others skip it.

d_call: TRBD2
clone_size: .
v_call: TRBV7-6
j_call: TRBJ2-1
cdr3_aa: CASSSTSGGVNEQFF
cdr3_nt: TGTGCCAGCAGCTCCACTAGCGGGGGCGTTAATGAGCAGTTCTTC

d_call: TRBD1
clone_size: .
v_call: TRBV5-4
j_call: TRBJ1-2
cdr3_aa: CASRIGGADGYTF
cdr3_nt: TGTGCCAGCAGAATAGGGGGCGCAGATGGCTACACCTTC

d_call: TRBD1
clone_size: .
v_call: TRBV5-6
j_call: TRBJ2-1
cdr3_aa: CASRLEKGADYNEQFF
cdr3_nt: TGTGCCAGCAGACTTGAGAAGGGGGCGGACTACAATGAGCAGTTCTTC

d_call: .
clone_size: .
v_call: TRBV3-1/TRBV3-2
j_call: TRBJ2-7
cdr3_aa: CASSPSDISRGQYF
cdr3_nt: TGTGCCAGCAGTCCATCGGACATTTCAAGGGGGCAGTACTTC

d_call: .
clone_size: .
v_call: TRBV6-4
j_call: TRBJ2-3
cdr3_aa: CASSDPGRGDMQYF
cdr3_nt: TGTGCCAGCAGTGACCCAGGGCGGGGAGATATGCAGTATTTT

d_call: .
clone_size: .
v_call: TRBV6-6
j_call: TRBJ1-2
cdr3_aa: CASTEGDGYTF
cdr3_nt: TGTGCCAGCACGGAAGGAGATGGCTACACCTTC

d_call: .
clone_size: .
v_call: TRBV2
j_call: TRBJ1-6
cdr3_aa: CASRSQSTNYSPLHF
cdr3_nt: TGTGCCAGCAGAAGCCAGAGTACTAACTATTCACCCCTCCACTTT

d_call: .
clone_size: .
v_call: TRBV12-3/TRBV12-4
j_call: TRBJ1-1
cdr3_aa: CASSAGGTEAFF
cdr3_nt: TGTGCCAGCAGTGCCGGGGGGACTGAAGCTTTCTTT

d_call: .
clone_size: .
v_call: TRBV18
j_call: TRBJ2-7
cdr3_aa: CASSRAPSYEQYF
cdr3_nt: TGTGCCAGCTCACGGGCCCCCTCCTACGAGCAGTACTTC

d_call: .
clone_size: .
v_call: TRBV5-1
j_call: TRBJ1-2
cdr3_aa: CASRLDRFNYGYTF
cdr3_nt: TGCGCCAGCAGACTGGACAGATTTAACTATGGCTACACCTTC

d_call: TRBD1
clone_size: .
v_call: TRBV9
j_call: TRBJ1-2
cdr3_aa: CASSPATGEGGYTF
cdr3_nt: TGTGCCAGCAGCCCGGCGACAGGGGAAGGCGGCTACACCTTC

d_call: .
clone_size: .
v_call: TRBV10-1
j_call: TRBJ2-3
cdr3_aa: CASSESIRGEGTDTQYF
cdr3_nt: TGCGCCAGCAGTGAGTCGATAAGGGGTGAGGGCACAGATACGCAGTATTTT

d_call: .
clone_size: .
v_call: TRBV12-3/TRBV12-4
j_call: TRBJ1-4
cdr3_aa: CASSLRGSEKLFF
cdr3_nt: TGTGCCAGCAGTCTTAGGGGATCCGAAAAACTGTTTTTT

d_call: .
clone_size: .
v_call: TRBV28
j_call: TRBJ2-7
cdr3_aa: CASSLLGGGTGNYEQYF
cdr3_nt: TGTGCCAGCAGTTTATTAGGTGGGGGGACTGGAAACTACGAGCAGTACTTC

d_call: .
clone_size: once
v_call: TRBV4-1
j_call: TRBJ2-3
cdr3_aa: CASSQSERGTDTQYF
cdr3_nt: TGCGCCAGCAGCCAAAGCGAACGCGGCACAGATACGCAGTATTTT

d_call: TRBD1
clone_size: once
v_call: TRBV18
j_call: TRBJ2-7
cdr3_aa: CASSTDRVREQYF
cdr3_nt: TGTGCCAGCTCAACGGACAGGGTAAGGGAGCAGTACTTC

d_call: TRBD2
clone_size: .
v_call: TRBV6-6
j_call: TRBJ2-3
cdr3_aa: CASRGGPSTDTQYF
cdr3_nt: TGTGCCAGCCGGGGGGGCCCTAGCACAGATACGCAGTATTTT

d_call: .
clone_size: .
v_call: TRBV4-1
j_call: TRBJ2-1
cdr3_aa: CASSQGVAIRGSYNEQFF
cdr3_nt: TGCGCCAGCAGCCAAGGGGTGGCCATTCGGGGCTCCTACAATGAGCAGTTCTTC

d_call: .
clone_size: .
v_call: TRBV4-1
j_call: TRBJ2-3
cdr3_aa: CASSQLVGTYTDTQYF
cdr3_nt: TGCGCCAGCAGCCAACTAGTCGGAACGTACACAGATACGCAGTATTTT

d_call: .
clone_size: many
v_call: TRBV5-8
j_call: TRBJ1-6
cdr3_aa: CASTLRSGVGNSPLHF
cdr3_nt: TGTGCCAGCACCCTGAGGTCGGGGGTTGGTAATTCACCCCTCCACTTT

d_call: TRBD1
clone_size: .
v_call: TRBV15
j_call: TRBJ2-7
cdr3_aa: CATSNPDRESYEQYF
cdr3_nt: TGTGCCACCAGCAACCCCGACAGGGAATCCTACGAGCAGTACTTC

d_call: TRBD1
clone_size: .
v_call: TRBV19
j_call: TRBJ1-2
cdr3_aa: CASSTRDRVWHTF
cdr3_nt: TGTGCCAGTAGTACACGGGACAGGGTTTGGCACACCTTC

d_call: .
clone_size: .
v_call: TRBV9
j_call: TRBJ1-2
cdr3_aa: CASSAGEAYGYTF
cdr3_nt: TGTGCCAGCAGCGCCGGGGAGGCTTATGGCTACACCTTC

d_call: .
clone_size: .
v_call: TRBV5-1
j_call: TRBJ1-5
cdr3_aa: CASSVGPRGRNQPQHF
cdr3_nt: TGCGCCAGCAGCGTGGGACCCCGGGGGAGGAATCAGCCCCAGCATTTT

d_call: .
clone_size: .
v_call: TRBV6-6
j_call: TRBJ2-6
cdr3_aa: CASSYEGSGANVLTF
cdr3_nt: TGTGCCAGCAGTTACGAGGGCTCTGGGGCCAACGTCCTGACTTTC

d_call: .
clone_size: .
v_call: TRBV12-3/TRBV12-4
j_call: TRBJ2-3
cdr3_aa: CASSSRGDTQYF
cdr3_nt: TGTGCCAGCAGTTCCCGGGGAGATACGCAGTATTTT

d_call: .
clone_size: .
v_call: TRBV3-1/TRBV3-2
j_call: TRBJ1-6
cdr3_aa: CASSQSRTALPNSPLHF
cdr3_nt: TGTGCCAGCAGCCAATCGAGGACAGCCCTTCCTAATTCACCCCTCCACTTT

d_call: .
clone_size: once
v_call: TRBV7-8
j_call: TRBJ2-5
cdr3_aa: CASSLSSLETQYF
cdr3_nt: TGTGCCAGCAGCTTATCTAGTCTTGAGACCCAGTACTTC

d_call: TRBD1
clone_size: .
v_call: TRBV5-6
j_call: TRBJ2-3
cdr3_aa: CASSLARTGTDTQYF
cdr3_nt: TGTGCCAGCAGCTTGGCACGGACAGGGACAGATACGCAGTATTTT

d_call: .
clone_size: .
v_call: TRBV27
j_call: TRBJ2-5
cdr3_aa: CASSLLGPQETQYF
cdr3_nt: TGTGCCAGCAGTTTACTGGGGCCTCAAGAGACCCAGTACTTC

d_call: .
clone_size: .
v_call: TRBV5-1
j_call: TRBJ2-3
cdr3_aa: CASSPRGGLTQYF
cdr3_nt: TGCGCCAGCAGCCCGAGGGGGGGCCTTACGCAGTATTTT

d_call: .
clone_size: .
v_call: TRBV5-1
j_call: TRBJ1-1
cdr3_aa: CASSLTAHMNTEAFF
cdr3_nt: TGCGCCAGCAGCTTAACCGCTCACATGAACACTGAAGCTTTCTTT

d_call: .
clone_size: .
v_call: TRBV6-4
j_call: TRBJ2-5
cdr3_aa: CASWRVEAGLGETQYF
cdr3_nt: TGTGCCAGCTGGAGAGTTGAGGCGGGCCTGGGGGAGACCCAGTACTTC

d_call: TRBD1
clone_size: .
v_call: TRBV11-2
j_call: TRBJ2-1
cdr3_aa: CASSQEAQGDNEQFF
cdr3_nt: TGTGCCAGCAGCCAGGAGGCACAGGGGGACAATGAGCAGTTCTTC

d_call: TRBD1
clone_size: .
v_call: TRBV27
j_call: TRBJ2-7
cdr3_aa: CASSLGQQYEQYF
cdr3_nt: TGTGCCAGCAGTCTGGGACAGCAGTACGAGCAGTACTTC

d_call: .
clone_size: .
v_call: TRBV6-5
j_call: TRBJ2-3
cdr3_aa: CASIAGTDTQYF
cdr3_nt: TGTGCCAGCATCGCGGGGACAGATACGCAGTATTTT

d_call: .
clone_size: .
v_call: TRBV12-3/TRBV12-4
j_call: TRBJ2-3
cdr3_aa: CASSLLGYTQYF
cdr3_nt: TGTGCCAGCAGTTTATTGGGCTATACGCAGTATTTT

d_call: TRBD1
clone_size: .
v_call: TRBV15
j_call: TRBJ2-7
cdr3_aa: CATSAGTGIIYEQYF
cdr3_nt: TGTGCCACCAGCGCCGGGACAGGGATAATCTACGAGCAGTACTTC

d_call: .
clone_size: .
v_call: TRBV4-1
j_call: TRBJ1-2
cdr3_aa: CASSPVGSSFGYTF
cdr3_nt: TGCGCCAGCAGCCCCGTGGGCTCCTCGTTTGGCTACACCTTC

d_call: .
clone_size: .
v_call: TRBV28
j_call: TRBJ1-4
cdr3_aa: CASSFGGTSEKLFF
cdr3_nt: TGTGCCAGCAGTTTCGGGGGTACGAGTGAAAAACTGTTTTTT

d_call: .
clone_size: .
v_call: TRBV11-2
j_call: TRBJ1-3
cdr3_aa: CASSFFYRDSSGNTIYF
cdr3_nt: TGTGCCAGCAGCTTCTTCTACAGGGATAGCTCTGGAAACACCATATATTTT

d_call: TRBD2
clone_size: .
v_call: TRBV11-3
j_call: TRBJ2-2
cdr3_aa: CASRGGLATGELFF
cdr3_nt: TGTGCCAGCAGGGGAGGACTAGCCACCGGGGAGCTGTTTTTT

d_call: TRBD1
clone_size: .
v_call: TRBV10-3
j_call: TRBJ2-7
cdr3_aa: CATTGTYEQYF
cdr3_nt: TGTGCCACGACAGGGACCTACGAGCAGTACTTC

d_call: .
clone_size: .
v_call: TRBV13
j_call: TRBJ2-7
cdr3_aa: CASSVGQRASYEQYF
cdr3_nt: TGTGCCAGCAGCGTGGGACAGCGGGCCTCCTACGAGCAGTACTTC

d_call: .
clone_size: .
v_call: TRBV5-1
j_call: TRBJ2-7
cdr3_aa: CASSPIPDSYEQYF
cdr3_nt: TGCGCCAGCAGCCCCATCCCAGACTCCTACGAGCAGTACTTC

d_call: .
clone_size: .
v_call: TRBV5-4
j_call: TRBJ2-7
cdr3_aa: CASSSRIPPPGDRAYEQYF
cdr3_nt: TGTGCCAGCAGCTCCCGAATACCCCCCCCCGGCGACAGAGCCTACGAGCAGTACTTC

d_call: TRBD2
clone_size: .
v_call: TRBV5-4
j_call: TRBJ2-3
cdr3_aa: CASSPLAGLGDTQYF
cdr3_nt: TGTGCCAGCAGCCCCCTAGCGGGGTTAGGAGATACGCAGTATTTT

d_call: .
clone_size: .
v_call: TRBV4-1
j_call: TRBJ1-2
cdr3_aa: CASSQGTEGMGYTF
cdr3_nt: TGCGCCAGCAGCCAAGGGACAGAAGGGATGGGCTACACCTTC